This section outlines one T cell receptor (beta chain) sequence together with its context. Its antigen is unidentified. Brentuximab vedotin exposure varied among the patients, all of whom had relapsed after autologous stem cell transplantation. These data originate in a study of PD-1 blockade in classical Hodgkin lymphoma. The CDR3 length is 14 residues. The data were produced by immunoSEQ multiplex PCR, yet TCRdb's version contains in-frame clones alone and is incomplete. This table holds over 25,000 clones, more than 60% found once. Study-wide results and caveats: Excluded were patients who started nivolumab under 1 year after ASCT, a group that had lower diversity. CD8+ TCR diversity did not rise significantly by C4D1, unlike CD4+. The repertoire differences lack a defined cause, possibly disease activity or prior therapy.

This TCR was sampled from a human donor with classical Hodgkin lymphoma. The chain combines TRBV21-1 with TRBJ2-7; no check of the table's D call, TRBD1, against the DNA was made. TRBV21-1 is a listed pseudogene. Sequenced material: peripheral blood mononuclear cells (PBMCs), taken before the second cycle of nivolumab. The CDR3 region has the DNA TGTGCCAGCAGCAAAGTAAGGGACAGGGGGGAGCAGTACGTC. Translating gives CASSKVRDRGEQYV.